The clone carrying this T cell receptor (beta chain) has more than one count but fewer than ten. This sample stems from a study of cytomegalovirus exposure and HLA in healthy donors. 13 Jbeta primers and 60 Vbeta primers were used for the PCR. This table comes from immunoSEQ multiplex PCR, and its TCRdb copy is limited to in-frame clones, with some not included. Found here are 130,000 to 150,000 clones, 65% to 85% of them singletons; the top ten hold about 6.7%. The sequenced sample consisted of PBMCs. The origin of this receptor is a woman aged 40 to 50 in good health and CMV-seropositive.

Here the CDR3 reads CASSIVGRVDRGKDEQYF. The CDR3 DNA is TGTGCCAGTAGTATTGTCGGTCGGGTTGACAGGGGTAAGGACGAGCAGTACTTC. The chain couples TRBV19 to TRBJ2-7; 8 bases line up with TRBD1. With 3 bases clipped from V and 5 bases from J, the junction kept 18 bases outside the gene matches. Germline CDR1 reads LNHDA; CDR2 reads SQIVND (reference sequence). The CDR3 loop spans 18 amino acids.